This T cell receptor (beta chain) is from a study of T cells expressing NK-cell markers (TCRdb year 2020). Context from the whole study: Seven or eight donors provided sorted CD3+CD56+NKG2C+, CD3+CD56+NKG2C- and CD3+CD56-NKG2C+ T-cell subsets, whose TCR beta-chain repertoires were profiled. Among the eight sequenced donors, only one was HCMV-seronegative, while the other seven were HCMV-seropositive. The eight sequenced donors were randomly selected healthy volunteers, three men and five women. Libraries were sequenced as 2 x 150 bp reads on Illumina HiSeq 2000/2500, MiSeq or NextSeq.

The data were produced on an Illumina HiSeq 2000. TCR beta cDNA libraries were made by 5'RACE template switching that added a universal primer site and unique molecular identifiers. cDNA synthesis was primed from the TCR beta constant segment and was followed by two successive PCR amplification steps. The authors processed their data as follows. MIGEC was used to demultiplex reads and group reads by UMI, and MiTCR was used to assemble and quantify clonotypes. To exclude erroneous sequences, only TCR cDNA sequences supported by at least two reads were retained. Downstream repertoire analysis used the tcR package, and clonotypes were matched across fractions by CDR3 nucleotide sequence plus V segment. VDJmatch was used to annotate antigen specificity against VDJdb, with one amino acid substitution allowed in CDR3. The reads were reprocessed in TCRdb, with one entry per CDR3 protein sequence and no accompanying DNA. These V and J calls are TCRdb output, not the study's own analysis. The table for this sample records fewer than 400,000 distinct CDR3 sequences. The ten largest clones take up roughly 10% of the sample.

HCMV serostatus was determined by detecting HCMV-specific IgG in serum with a commercial ELISA kit. Peripheral blood mononuclear cells were isolated from blood by Ficoll density gradient centrifugation. Per the germline V gene (reference sequence), LNHDA is the CDR1 and SQIVND is the CDR2. From cysteine to phenylalanine, the CDR3 is 13 amino acids long. DNA for this receptor is not on file. What the authors observed across the whole study: It remained unclear whether the expanded NKG2C-expressing T cell clones were specific for HCMV antigens. For five or six donors, the dominant CD3+CD56+NKG2C+ clonotypes were among the top 10 CD8+ clonotypes and accounted for 1.0-7.0% of CD8+ T cells. Those dominant clonotypes were again the most abundant among CD3+CD56-NKG2C+ cells in several donors, at about 28.3-65%.

Turning to this clonotype: It has no known antigen specificity.

Recombination connected TRBV19 to TRBJ1-4; TCRdb reports TRBD1, a call that lacks DNA to check it against. The TCR was taken from a woman aged 45-65 years in good health. Donor details come from another sample of the same person, matched by shared clones. Sequencing was performed on blood T cells: a sorted CD56 or NKG2C T cell subset, CD4+ or CD8+ T cells, or bulk PBMC T cells (not recorded which). The CDR3 region reads CASTPGVTEKLFF. The full variable domain, with segments outside the CDR3 supplied by the reference TRBV19 and TRBJ1-4 proteins, appears as DGGITQSPKYLFRKEGQNVTLSCEQNLNHDAMYWYRQDPGQGLRLIYYSQIVNDFQKGDIAEGYSVSREKKESFPLTVTSAQKNPTAFYLCASTPGVTEKLFFGSGTQLSVL.